The source of this T cell receptor (beta chain) is a study of blood T cell repertoires in COVID-19. As for the study in general: COVID-19 samples collected from the United States, Italy and Spain covered acute and convalescent phases. The analysed material was cDNA or gDNA that came from T cells, B-cell-depleted T cells, or PBMCs.

Study processing details: Amplifying reference gene primers gave estimates of nucleated cell counts. The repertoire was sequenced with immunoSEQ multiplex PCR; TCRdb's copy has only in-frame clones and lacks some. That table is the source of V, J and clone size, and D and trimming were worked out from the DNA. The data contain about 190,000 clones, 90% of them singletons. Germline V gives CDR1 LNHDA, CDR2 SQIVND (reference sequence). Deletions cut 6 bases from V and 0 bases from J, with 9 bases between. The CDR3 covers 15 residues. The sequencing sample was made of peripheral blood. The genes are TRBV19 and TRBJ2-6; unclear D gene. This receptor was taken from a man in his forties or fifties with acute or convalescent COVID-19. CDR3 residues: CASRRLDSGANVLTF. The CDR3 bases are TGTGCCAGTAGACGACTCGACTCTGGGGCCAACGTCCTGACTTTC.